Each of the 4 T cell receptor beta chains below was sequenced from the same sample in a study of cytomegalovirus exposure and HLA in healthy donors. Primers for the PCR totalled 60 Vbeta and 13 Jbeta. Repertoires were generated with immunoSEQ multiplex PCR, while TCRdb's copy carries only in-frame clones and drops some. This table holds 100,000 or so clones, about 72% found once. What was sequenced was PBMCs. The receptors here all came from a man aged 25 to 40 in good health and CMV-seronegative.

This clone appeared a single time. V gene TRBV7-2 combines with J gene TRBJ1-1; TRBD1 might be the D (6 bases). The CDR3 has 15 residues. From germline, CDR1 is SGHTA and CDR2 FQGNSA. Trimming shortened V by 5 bases and J by 8 bases, and 21 bases separated the two germline ends. The CDR3 sequence: CASSVRRGEGSEAFF. For the CDR3, the DNA is TGTGCCAGCAGCGTCCGCAGGGGAGAGGGGTCAGAAGCTTTCTTT.

This sequence joins TRBV5-6 and TRBJ2-1, with a possible D match to TRBD2 (7 bases). This CDR3 is 14 amino acids long. From germline, CDR1 is SGHDT and CDR2 YYEEEE. Trimming stripped 6 bases from V and 10 bases from J, with 20 bases between. CDR3 in DNA: TGTGCCAGCACCCTGGGGGCGGGAGTCGAGGAGCAGTTCTTC. This encodes CASTLGAGVEEQFF. Using reference TRBV5-6 and TRBJ2-1 for the parts outside the CDR3, the full variable domain is DAGVTQSPTHLIKTRGQQVTLRCSPKSGHDTVSWYQQALGQGPQFIFQYYEEEERQRGNFPDRFSGHQFPNYSSELNVNALLLGDSALYLCASTLGAGVEEQFFGPGTRLTVL.

The chain has TRBV7-2 and TRBJ1-5; perhaps TRBD1 as D (6 bases). The CDR3 consists of 13 residues. The V end was cut by 5 bases, the J end by 6 bases, with 11 bases between. Germline CDR1 reads SGHTA; CDR2 reads FQGNSA. CDR3 DNA sequence: TGTGCCAGCAGCATTAGGGGGTTTCAGCCCCAGCATTTT. Protein product: CASSIRGFQPQHF.

The chain carries TRBV5-5 and TRBJ1-4; D perhaps matches TRBD1 (5 bases). Germline V gives CDR1 SGHKS, CDR2 YYEKEE (reference sequence). Trimming removed 0 bases at V and 10 bases at J, with 13 bases between. The CDR3 loop spans 14 amino acids. The CDR3: CASSLDGPGGKLFF. CDR3 nucleotide sequence: TGTGCCAGCAGCTTGGACGGCCCGGGGGGAAAACTGTTTTTT.